These 25 T cell receptor beta chains originate from one sample sequenced in a study of CD8+ T cells in alopecia areata listed by TCRdb under 2018. Receptors were amplified or captured by the immunoSEQ multiplex PCR assay. For TCR sequencing, RNA was extracted from every sample and reverse transcribed into cDNA to serve as template. TCRdb stores this immuneACCESS table with in-frame sequences only. Part of the clones is absent; in the studies checked, under half of the shortfall reflects unresolved V genes, and no reason is known for the rest. Present in this sample are 150,000 or so clones, over 80% of which were seen just once. Of the sample, roughly 15% falls within the top ten clones. Taken with the paper, the label for time point translates to: baseline before oral tofacitinib. The source was CD8+ T cells sorted from blood, collected at week 0. Every receptor here comes from a human donor with alopecia areata.

This clone showed up just a few times. Other DNA sequences in this sample translate to the same CDR3. This rearrangement joins TRBV7-6 to TRBJ2-7; no definite D call. This CDR3 has 13 amino acids. The V and J ends lost 5 bases and 1 base respectively, with 9 bases between them. Germline CDR1 SGHVS, CDR2 FNYEAQ. The CDR3 DNA follows: TGTGCCAGCAGCCCGGACGGATCCTACGAGCAGTACTTC. It translates to CASSPDGSYEQYF.

The rearrangement links TRBV7-9 to TRBJ1-2; a possible D gene is TRBD1 (5 bases). Germline V CDR1 and CDR2: SEHNR, FQNEAQ (reference sequence). The CDR3 totals 16 residues. V lost 4 bases, J lost 2 bases, and 17 bases lay in between. In DNA, the CDR3 is TGTGCCAGCAGCTCGACCGGGACGGCATTGAACTATGGCTACACCTTC. Translated: CASSSTGTALNYGYTF.

V gene TRBV27 combines with J gene TRBJ1-2, with a tentative D call TRBD1 (6 bases). The CDR3 sequence is 17 residues long. Germline V lookup: CDR1 MNHEY, CDR2 SMNVEV (reference sequence). Trimming shortened V by 5 bases and J by 7 bases, and 26 bases separated the two germline ends. The CDR3 here is CASSISPDSSGESGYTF. The CDR3 DNA is TGTGCCAGCAGTATCTCCCCAGACTCCTCAGGGGAATCTGGCTACACCTTC.

This clone was detected only once. The chain uses TRBV4-1 and TRBJ2-7; tentatively, D is TRBD2 (6 bases). This CDR3 is 12 amino acids long. V lost 5 bases and J 6 bases, leaving 11 bases between the germline ends. Germline CDR1 is MGHRA and CDR2 is YSYEKL. CDR3 protein: CASSSTGGEQYF. DNA of the CDR3: TGCGCCAGCAGCTCAACCGGGGGCGAGCAGTACTTC.

CDR3 bases: TGTGCCAGCAGGTTGAACACCGGGGAGCTGTTTTTT. Translation gives CASRLNTGELFF. This chain links TRBV5-4 with TRBJ2-2; the D is unclear. This CDR3 contains 12 residues. Germline V CDR1 and CDR2: SGHNT, YYREEE (reference sequence). Trimming shortened V by 5 bases and J by 1 base, and 3 bases separated the two germline ends.

The chain combines TRBV19 with TRBJ2-3; D unclear. Germline CDR1 is LNHDA and CDR2 is SQIVND (reference sequence). Trimming removed 4 bases at V and 3 bases at J, with 5 bases between. The CDR3 contains 12 residues. The CDR3 region has the DNA TGTGCCAGTAGTACCAAGACAGATACGCAGTATTTT. This encodes CASSTKTDTQYF.

The chain joins TRBV2 to TRBJ2-1; D unclear. Between the trimmed V and J ends, which lost 7 bases and 5 bases, there was a span of 12 bases. This CDR3 comprises 13 residues. Germline-derived CDR1 and CDR2 are SNHLY and FYNNEI. In DNA form, the CDR3 reads TGTGCCAGCACCGGCGAGGACGACAATGAGCAGTTCTTC. It translates to CASTGEDDNEQFF.

The rearrangement links TRBV5-1 to TRBJ2-7; D remains ambiguous. The CDR3 has 12 amino acids. From germline, CDR1 is SGHRS and CDR2 YFSETQ. Trimming removed 2 bases at V and 5 bases at J, with 8 bases between. The CDR3 nucleotides are TGCGCCAGCAGCTTCTCAGTAGACGAGCAGTACTTC. Encoded protein: CASSFSVDEQYF.

The gene calls are TRBV5-8 and TRBJ2-7; D is perhaps TRBD1 (5 bases). Germline V gives CDR1 SGHTS, CDR2 YDEGEE. V was clipped by 1 base and J by 0 bases, with 8 bases between them. The CDR3 has 14 residues. The chain's CDR3 is CASSLTGNSYEQYF. In DNA, the CDR3 is TGTGCCAGCAGCTTGACAGGTAACTCCTACGAGCAGTACTTC.

This rearrangement joins TRBV7-9 to TRBJ1-1; tentative D call: TRBD1 (5 bases). The CDR3 spans 17 residues. V was cut by 7 bases and J by 4 bases, with 25 bases left in between. CDR1 SEHNR and CDR2 FQNEAQ come from the germline V gene (reference sequence). CDR3 sequence (DNA): TGTGCCAGCACCCAGCGGGGCTATAGGGGACCGGTCACTGAAGCTTTCTTT. Encoded protein: CASTQRGYRGPVTEAFF.

V gene TRBV6-1 combines with J gene TRBJ2-7; TRBD1 aligns across 8 bases. Germline V lookup: CDR1 MNHNS, CDR2 SASEGT. The ends lost 4 bases at V and 2 bases at J; junction bases unmatched: 4. The CDR3 sequence is 14 residues long. CDR3 bases: TGTGCCAGCAGTGCCGGGACAGGACCCTACGAGCAGTACTTC. Protein: CASSAGTGPYEQYF.

The chain recombines TRBV18 with TRBJ2-3, with D perhaps given as TRBD1 or TRBD2 (5 bases each). The CDR3 consists of 14 residues. Trimming took off 2 bases at V and 0 bases at J, with 6 bases between the two ends. Germline loops: CDR1 KGHSH, CDR2 LQKENI. The CDR3 bases are TGTGCCAGCTCACCAGGGGACAGCACAGATACGCAGTATTTT. The encoded protein is CASSPGDSTDTQYF. Complete variable domain (other parts from reference TRBV18 and TRBJ2-3): NAGVMQNPRHLVRRRGQEARLRCSPMKGHSHVYWYRQLPEEGLKFMVYLQKENIIDESGMPKERFSAEFPKEGPSILRIQQVVRGDSAAYFCASSPGDSTDTQYFGPGTRLTVL.

The chain recombines TRBV18 with TRBJ2-2, with 11 positions matching TRBD2. Per germline, CDR1 KGHSH and CDR2 LQKENI. This CDR3 is built from 17 residues. V shed 5 bases, J shed 4 bases, and the junction held 9 bases outside the gene matches. The CDR3 loop is CASSDFRTSGSTGELFF. Here the CDR3 DNA reads TGTGCCAGCTCAGACTTCCGGACTAGCGGGTCCACCGGGGAGCTGTTTTTT.

This clone was observed a few times. The chain combines TRBV21-1 with TRBJ1-1. TRBV21-1 has pseudogene status. This CDR3 is built from 11 residues. CDR3 DNA: TGTGCCAGCAGCAAAAATGTTGAAGCTTTCTTT. Its protein is CASSKNVEAFF.

J is TRBJ2-7 and V is TRBV7-9; TRBD1 aligns across 8 bases. The CDR3 is made up of 14 amino acids. The germline V gene encodes CDR1 SEHNR and CDR2 FQNEAQ (reference sequence). The V gene end was trimmed by 3 bases and the J gene end by 2 bases; junction bases not matched to a gene: 3. CDR3 nucleotide sequence: TGTGCCAGCAGCTTCCCGGACAGGGCCTACGAGCAGTACTTC. Encoded protein: CASSFPDRAYEQYF.

The chain combines TRBV29-1 with TRBJ2-1; TRBD1 aligns across 10 bases. Germline V CDR1 and CDR2: SQVTM, ANQGSEA. With 5 bases clipped from V and 6 bases from J, the junction kept 7 bases outside the gene matches. This CDR3 has 14 residues. The CDR3 DNA is TGCAGCGTTCTCTGGACAGGGGGAGTCAATGAGCAGTTCTTC. Translating it yields CSVLWTGGVNEQFF.

In this sample, this clone turned up a few times. The genes are TRBV14 and TRBJ2-2; the D is unclear. Germline V CDR1 and CDR2: SGHDN, FVKESK. This CDR3 region has 14 residues. V gave up 1 base and J gave up 2 bases, with 5 bases separating them. The CDR3 nucleotides are TGTGCCAGCAGCCAAGTTTATAACACCGGGGAGCTGTTTTTT. The encoded protein is CASSQVYNTGELFF.

The chain is built from TRBV27 and TRBJ2-2; D unclear. Trimming took 5 bases from V and 7 from J, leaving 11 bases between them. Looked up from germline, CDR1 is MNHEY and CDR2 is SMNVEV (reference sequence). The CDR3 contains 13 residues. DNA of the CDR3: TGTGCCAGCAGTCCGCCGACACTCGGGGAGCTGTTTTTT. Residues: CASSPPTLGELFF.

This clone came up once. The chain employs TRBV5-1 and TRBJ2-3; D uncertain. Germline CDR1 reads SGHRS; CDR2 reads YFSETQ. This CDR3 has 15 residues. V lost 2 bases to trimming and J lost 1 base, with 11 bases between them. CDR3: CASSLLSGRTDTQYF. Here the CDR3 DNA reads TGCGCCAGCAGCTTACTATCCGGGCGCACAGATACGCAGTATTTT. Full variable domain (rest looked up from reference TRBV5-1 and TRBJ2-3): KAGVTQTPRYLIKTRGQQVTLSCSPISGHRSVSWYQQTPGQGLQFLFEYFSETQRNKGNFPGRFSGRQFSNSRSEMNVSTLELGDSALYLCASSLLSGRTDTQYFGPGTRLTVL.

V gene TRBV27 combines with J gene TRBJ2-4; D remains unclear. The CDR3 has 15 amino acids. Per germline, CDR1 MNHEY and CDR2 SMNVEV (reference sequence). The V end was cut by 8 bases, the J end by 1 base, with 15 bases between. This CDR3 is CASFDLDPAKNIQYF. CDR3 sequence (DNA): TGTGCCAGCTTCGATCTGGACCCGGCCAAAAACATTCAGTACTTC.

The chain couples TRBV6-4 to TRBJ2-7; possibly TRBD2 for D (6 bases). Germline-derived CDR1 and CDR2 are MRHNA and SNTAGT. V lost 0 bases and J 0 bases, leaving 9 bases between the germline ends. The CDR3 loop spans 15 amino acids. The CDR3 protein is CASSDSPAGSYEQYF. For the CDR3, the DNA is TGTGCCAGCAGTGACTCACCAGCGGGCTCCTACGAGCAGTACTTC.

The CDR3 loop is CASAHPGGTGSNEQFF. The CDR3 DNA reads as TGTGCCAGCGCCCACCCAGGGGGGACAGGGAGTAATGAGCAGTTCTTC. The gene calls are TRBV9 and TRBJ2-1, with TRBD1 identical over 9 bases. Per germline, CDR1 SGDLS and CDR2 YYNGEE. The V and J ends lost 7 bases and 7 bases, in that order; junction bases with no gene match: 15. The CDR3 is 16 residues long.

The rearrangement uses TRBV9 and TRBJ1-6; no firm D call. Germline CDR1 and CDR2: SGDLS and YYNGEE. This CDR3 contains 15 residues. Trimming removed 2 bases at V and 5 bases at J, with 11 bases between. The CDR3 sequence is CASSVSGVNNSPLHF. DNA for the CDR3: TGTGCCAGCAGCGTTTCTGGAGTTAATAATTCACCCCTCCACTTT. The full variable domain, with the rest looked up from reference TRBV9 and TRBJ1-6, is DSGVTQTPKHLITATGQRVTLRCSPRSGDLSVYWYQQSLDQGLQFLIQYYNGEERAKGNILERFSAQQFPDLHSELNLSSLELGDSALYFCASSVSGVNNSPLHFGNGTRLTVT.

J is TRBJ1-1 and V is TRBV6-1; D gene unclear. V lost 3 bases and J lost 1, with 6 bases in between. This CDR3 contains 13 residues. CDR1 and CDR2 from the germline V gene are MNHNS and SASEGT. CDR3 DNA sequence: TGTGCCAGCAGTGACCTTCAGAACACTGAAGCTTTCTTT. Its protein product is CASSDLQNTEAFF.

This sequence joins TRBV6-6 and TRBJ2-3; D is perhaps TRBD1 (6 bases). Trimming removed 6 bases from V and 1 base from J, with 14 bases in between. The length of the CDR3 is 15 residues. The germline CDR1 and CDR2 sequences are MNHNY and SVGAGI (reference sequence). The CDR3 loop is CASRRMTGRTDTQYF. The CDR3 bases are TGTGCCAGCAGGCGCATGACAGGTCGCACAGATACGCAGTATTTT.